This TCR beta chain was sequenced during a study of CD8+CD57+ T cells in acquired aplastic anemia. Whole-study results and caveats: Patients showed no significant difference from controls in CD8+ Simpson's diversity. Around 29 CD8+ CDR3 sequences were shared between patients and controls.

Genomic DNA provided the template from which TCR beta VDJ and CDR3 profiles were obtained. TCRdb processed the reads anew with MiXCR; each CDR3 protein has one entry. The profile shows about 200,000 distinct CDR3 sequences, around three fifths of them singletons. Those patients picked for sequencing had displayed CD8+CD57+ cell expansion on flow cytometry. The V and J ends lost 5 bases and 2 bases respectively, with 13 bases between them. The CDR3 runs 14 residues. CDR1 is SGHTA, CDR2 FQGNSA, per germline. In regard to this clonotype: Its target is unknown.

The specimen sequenced was sorted CD4+, CD8+, or CD8+CD57+ T cells (not recorded which) from PBMCs. The chain employs TRBV7-2 and TRBJ2-7; D uncertain. The source is a human donor with aplastic anemia. The CDR3 reads CASSPGPGPYEQYF. The DNA of the CDR3 is TGTGCCAGCAGCCCTGGACCTGGCCCCTACGAGCAGTACTTC.